This entry lists 21 T cell receptor beta chains sequenced from one sample in a study of regulatory T cells in long-lasting Graves disease. Relying on iRepertoire HTBI primers and Arm-PCR of CDR3 regions, the team built TCR beta libraries. TCRdb ran MiXCR on the multiplex PCR reads and lists one entry per CDR3 protein. The table includes approximately 400,000 distinct CDR3 sequences, 20% to 25% detected once. Time point denoted: persistent/refractory GD, antithyroid drugs over 5 years with positive TRAb. Researchers made the TCR library from RNA that was extracted from PBMCs. The sample here was peripheral blood mononuclear cells (PBMCs), taken when the disease was refractory, from a patient treated with antithyroid drugs. The receptors originated from a female donor with Graves disease.

Ten or more counts support this clonotype. At one of its ends the junction is not consistent with the germline gene, which may arise from a read error. The gene calls are TRBV6-1 and TRBJ1-2; TRBD1 might be the D (5 bases). In germline, CDR1 is MNHNS, CDR2 SASEGT. The CDR3 consists of 12 residues. CDR3 in amino acids: CASREGEYGYTF. DNA of the CDR3: TGTGCCAGCAGGGAAGGGGAATATGGCTACACCTTC.

This chain connects TRBV20-1 to TRBJ2-7; the D gene could be TRBD1 or TRBD2 (5 bases each). V was clipped by 4 bases and J by 0 bases, with 19 bases between them. The CDR3 covers 16 residues. Germline CDR1 and CDR2: DFQATT and SNEGSKA (reference sequence). CDR3 in DNA: TGCAGTGCTACCTTAATCGGGGCAGGGAGCTCCTACGAGCAGTACTTC. Translation: CSATLIGAGSSYEQYF.

This clonotype was picked up many times. The chain uses TRBV7-9 and TRBJ1-2; tentatively, D is TRBD1 (6 bases). CDR1 is SEHNR, CDR2 FQNEAQ, per germline (reference sequence). CDR3 length: 14 amino acids. V was shortened by 0 bases and J by 8 bases, with 13 bases between the two germline ends. DNA for the CDR3: TGTGCCAGCAGCTTAGCCCCCAAACAGGGCGGCTACACCTTC. Its protein product is CASSLAPKQGGYTF. Full variable domain (rest looked up from reference TRBV7-9 and TRBJ1-2): DTGVSQNPRHKITKRGQNVTFRCDPISEHNRLYWYRQTLGQGPEFLTYFQNEAQLEKSRLLSDRFSAERPKGSFSTLEIQRTEQGDSAMYLCASSLAPKQGGYTFGSGTRLTVV.

This clonotype was detected only a few times. The V and J genes are TRBV4-2 and TRBJ2-7, with a possible D match to TRBD2 (6 bases). This CDR3 spans 15 amino acids. Per germline, CDR1 LGHNA and CDR2 YNFKEQ. V was pared by 2 bases and J by 0 bases, with 11 bases between. In nucleotides, the CDR3 is TGTGCCAGCAGCCAATACCGGGAGAACTCCTACGAGCAGTACTTC. Its protein is CASSQYRENSYEQYF.

This clonotype was seen only a few times. The chain links TRBV10-2 to TRBJ1-1; the D is unclear. The CDR3 contains 13 residues. V lost 6 bases to trimming and J lost 0 bases, with 8 bases between them. The germline V gene has CDR1 WSHSY and CDR2 SAAADI. CDR3: CASRVGMNTEAFF. The DNA of the CDR3 is TGCGCCAGCAGGGTGGGGATGAACACTGAAGCTTTCTTT.

V usage is TRBV20-1 and J usage is TRBJ2-7, with TRBD2 matching over 13 bases. This CDR3 is 14 amino acids long. Germline CDR1 and CDR2: DFQATT and SNEGSKA (reference sequence). The J segment lost 2 bases and the V segment lost 6 bases, leaving 4 bases of the junction unmatched. CDR3 residues: CSAEGLAGPYEQYF. CDR3 DNA sequence: TGCAGTGCAGAGGGACTAGCGGGGCCCTACGAGCAGTACTTC.

This chain's CDR3 is CSARDLGAGGRDEQYF. DNA of the CDR3: TGCAGTGCTAGAGATCTCGGAGCGGGAGGCAGGGACGAGCAGTACTTC. The V gene is TRBV20-1, the J gene TRBJ2-7; 9 nucleotides align to TRBD2. Germline V gives CDR1 DFQATT, CDR2 SNEGSKA (reference sequence). The CDR3 is 16 amino acids. Losses at the gene ends were 0 bases for V and 5 bases for J; bases not matched to a gene: 11.

This clonotype turned up a few times. The genes are TRBV10-3 and TRBJ2-7; 8 bases are shared with TRBD2. The V gene end was trimmed by 3 bases and the J gene end by 3 bases; junction bases not matched to a gene: 7. This CDR3 has 15 residues. CDR1 is ENHRY and CDR2 is SYGVKD in the germline V gene. CDR3 sequence: CAISEGSGKIYEQYF. CDR3 nucleotides: TGTGCCATCAGTGAAGGTAGCGGGAAGATCTACGAGCAGTACTTC.

There are many counts of this clonotype. The chain is built from TRBV15 and TRBJ2-5; no firm D call. V shed 0 bases and J shed 5 bases, with 10 bases lying between them. This CDR3 spans 14 amino acids. Germline CDR1 is LNHNV and CDR2 is YYDKDF (reference sequence). The CDR3 sequence: CATSRDRSEETQYF. In DNA form, the CDR3 reads TGTGCCACCAGCAGAGATCGGAGCGAGGAGACCCAGTACTTC. The entire variable domain, with the rest obtained from reference TRBV15 and TRBJ2-5, is as follows: DAMVIQNPRYQVTQFGKPVTLSCSQTLNHNVMYWYQQKSSQAPKLLFHYYDKDFNNEADTPDNFQSRRPNTSFCFLDIRSPGLGDTAMYLCATSRDRSEETQYFGPGTRLLVL.

V gene TRBV6-1 combines with J gene TRBJ1-5; D is unclear. Trimming took 3 bases from V and 6 from J, leaving 9 bases between them. Germline CDR1 is MNHNS and CDR2 is SASEGT. The CDR3 has 13 residues. DNA for the CDR3: TGTGCCAGCAGTGACCGGGCCCTTCAGCCCCAGCATTTT. Translating it yields CASSDRALQPQHF.

The V gene is TRBV29-1, the J gene TRBJ1-1; the D gene is possibly TRBD1 (5 bases). In germline, CDR1 is SQVTM, CDR2 ANQGSEA. The CDR3 has 16 amino acids. The V end lost 4 bases, the J end lost 1 base, and 19 bases lay between the germline ends. Here the CDR3 reads CSVGLDGARGNTEAFF. The CDR3 DNA reads as TGCAGCGTTGGGCTTGACGGGGCAAGGGGGAACACTGAAGCTTTCTTT.

V and J are TRBV5-1 and TRBJ1-1; a possible D gene is TRBD1 (6 bases). The CDR3 has 18 amino acids. Germline loops: CDR1 SGHRS, CDR2 YFSETQ. V gave up 0 bases and J gave up 9 bases, with 27 bases separating them. The CDR3 here is CASSLGSGTSLERAQAFF. DNA for the CDR3: TGCGCCAGCAGCTTGGGATCCGGGACAAGCCTGGAGAGGGCTCAAGCTTTCTTT.

This clonotype was counted between two and nine times. The chain joins TRBV20-1 to TRBJ1-3; possible D gene TRBD1, 6 bases. Trimming stripped 3 bases from V and 0 bases from J, with 12 bases between. Per germline, CDR1 DFQATT and CDR2 SNEGSKA (reference sequence). The CDR3 has 15 residues. CDR3 sequence reads: CSASTGPLSGNTIYF. The CDR3 nucleotides are TGCAGTGCTAGCACAGGGCCCCTCTCTGGAAACACCATATATTTT.

The table lists this clonotype with a few counts. This chain uses TRBV20-1 with TRBJ1-2; 9 nucleotides match TRBD1. The length of the CDR3 is 15 residues. With 8 bases clipped from V and 7 bases from J, the junction kept 17 bases outside the gene matches. From germline, CDR1 is DFQATT and CDR2 SNEGSKA (reference sequence). Written as DNA, the CDR3 is TGCAGTACCCCAGGACAGGGGTTGTTTAGTTTTGGCTACACCTTC. This sequence encodes CSTPGQGLFSFGYTF.

There are many counts of this clonotype. This sequence joins TRBV18 and TRBJ1-1, with a possible D match to TRBD1 (5 bases). V lost 6 bases, J lost 3 bases, and 11 bases lay in between. The CDR3 has 13 residues. From germline, CDR1 is KGHSH and CDR2 LQKENI. Here the CDR3 reads CASSGTGDTEAFF. The CDR3 region has the DNA TGTGCCAGCTCCGGGACGGGGGACACTGAAGCTTTCTTT.

V gene TRBV19 combines with J gene TRBJ2-2, with 7 nucleotides matching TRBD1. The germline gives CDR1 LNHDA, CDR2 SQIVND (reference sequence). The ends lost 8 bases at V and 5 bases at J; junction bases unmatched: 2. This CDR3 has 12 amino acids. CDR3 in amino acids: CASLTGTGELFF. The CDR3 DNA sequence: TGTGCCAGTCTGACAGGGACCGGGGAGCTGTTTTTT.

The chain links TRBV30 to TRBJ1-3; D gene ambiguous. The CDR3 consists of 14 residues. CDR1 is GTSNPN and CDR2 is SVGIG in the germline V gene (reference sequence). Trimming stripped 8 bases from V and 0 bases from J, with 14 bases between. For the CDR3, the DNA is TGTGCCACCGACCTGTCCCACTCTGGAAACACCATATATTTT. Its protein product is CATDLSHSGNTIYF.

This clonotype was observed a handful of times. A junction end diverges from the germline sequence, so it may reflect a read error. V and J are TRBV11-2 and TRBJ2-3, with TRBD1 matching 8 bases. Germline V lookup: CDR1 SGHAT, CDR2 FQNNGV. The CDR3 consists of 14 residues. The DNA of the CDR3 is TGTGCCAGCAGTGAAGTTTGGACAGGGAAGTCTTTGGCTTTT. Encoded protein: CASSEVWTGKSLAF.

This clonotype showed up many times. V and J are TRBV5-1 and TRBJ2-7; TRBD2 matches at 7 bases. The CDR3 covers 15 residues. V lost 1 base, J lost 3 bases, and 7 bases stayed unmatched. Germline-derived CDR1 and CDR2 are SGHRS and YFSETQ. This chain's CDR3 is CASSLLGEGGYEQYF. Written as DNA, the CDR3 is TGCGCCAGCAGCTTGCTCGGGGAGGGCGGCTACGAGCAGTACTTC.

This clonotype has only a few counts. V usage is TRBV10-3 and J usage is TRBJ1-2; tentative D call: TRBD1 (5 bases). Germline V gene data show CDR1 as ENHRY and CDR2 as SYGVKD. This CDR3 spans 12 amino acids. Trimming cost V 10 bases and J 10 bases, with 19 bases left between them. CDR3 in DNA: TGTGCCACCGACAACTCAGGGACCGACTACACCTTC. The encoded protein is CATDNSGTDYTF.

The V call is TRBV18, the J call TRBJ2-5; the D gene could be TRBD1 or TRBD2 (6 bases each). V was pared by 1 base and J by 3 bases, with 9 bases between. Germline assignment: CDR1 KGHSH and CDR2 LQKENI. The CDR3 consists of 14 residues. The CDR3 spells CASSPQGGKETQYF. The DNA of the CDR3 is TGTGCCAGCTCACCACAGGGGGGCAAAGAGACCCAGTACTTC.